This T cell receptor (beta chain) emerged from a study of CD8 T cells in Susac syndrome. On the study more broadly: When blood was drawn, the patients with Susac syndrome were therapy-naive, on corticosteroids, or on intravenous immunoglobulin alone. The study, taken as a whole, reports: CD4+ T cell repertoires in Susac syndrome lacked clonal expansion.

An amount of RNA that ranged from roughly 0.45 to 1 ug was reverse transcribed with random hexamers. The amplification used immunoSEQ multiplex PCR on TCR beta CDR3; it spanned 54 Vbeta and 13 Jbeta. In TCRdb, the immunoSEQ multiplex PCR reads were re-called with MiXCR into one record per CDR3 protein. The sample records fewer than 200,000 distinct CDR3 sequences, 90% to 95% being singletons. For this clonotype: Its antigen is not identified.

This CDR3 has 11 amino acids. V was pared by 6 bases and J by 4 bases, with 9 bases between. From germline, CDR1 is SQVTM and CDR2 ANQGSEA. Patients with Susac syndrome met diagnostic criteria that were recently defined for definite or probable disease. J is TRBJ1-1 and V is TRBV29-1, with unresolved D. The specimen sequenced was CD4+ T cells from PBMCs. This receptor was identified in a human donor with Susac syndrome. CDR3 nucleotides: TGCAGCGTCTTCGGACCCACTGAAGCTTTCTTT. It encodes CSVFGPTEAFF.